The 8 T cell receptor beta chains below were found in one sample sequenced in a study of T cells after yellow fever vaccination. A single record per CDR3 protein comes from TCRdb applying MiXCR to the 5' RACE reads. The profile covers 250,000 to 350,000 distinct CDR3 sequences, with 8.7% appearing a single time and 3% to 4% taken by the ten largest. Sequences were derived from CD4+ T cells sorted from PBMCs, sampled 5 days after the yellow fever booster vaccination. The receptors derive from a man younger than 35 who received the YFV17D yellow fever vaccine.

J is TRBJ1-6 and V is TRBV11-2; D remains ambiguous. The CDR3 has 13 residues. Germline CDR1 SGHAT, CDR2 FQNNGV. V lost 1 base to trimming and J lost 8 bases, with 6 bases between them. Written as DNA, the CDR3 is TGTGCCAGCAGCTTAGCGTCTTATTCACCCCTCCACTTT. Its protein is CASSLASYSPLHF.

V is TRBV7-8 and J is TRBJ1-6; 8 bases map to TRBD1. V dropped 2 bases and J dropped 8; count of bases not matched to a gene: 5. Germline assignment: CDR1 SGHVS and CDR2 FQNEAQ. CDR3 length: 15 amino acids. The DNA for the CDR3 is TGTGCCAGCAGCTTATCTGGGACAGGACATTCACCCCTCCACTTT. Its translation is CASSLSGTGHSPLHF.

This clonotype was recorded many times. The chain employs TRBV5-1 and TRBJ2-2; D is ambiguous. The V gene lost 3 bases and the J gene lost 5 bases, with 11 bases spanning the gap. There are 14 residues in the CDR3. In germline, CDR1 is SGHRS, CDR2 YFSETQ. In nucleotides, the CDR3 is TGCGCCAGCAGCTCACAAGGATTGACCGGGGAGCTGTTTTTT. Translation: CASSSQGLTGELFF.

This clonotype was seen a few times. This chain connects TRBV20-1 to TRBJ2-3; 10 positions match TRBD1. The V segment lost 6 bases and the J segment 4 bases; nucleotides outside the gene matches: 16. Germline loops: CDR1 DFQATT, CDR2 SNEGSKA (reference sequence). CDR3 length: 17 amino acids. The CDR3 bases are TGCAGTGCCGCCGGGACAGGGGACTATCTAGGGCCAGATACGCAGTATTTT. Translating gives CSAAGTGDYLGPDTQYF.

This clonotype was seen only a few times. V gene TRBV10-3 combines with J gene TRBJ2-5, with 7 positions matching TRBD2. V was pared by 4 bases and J by 3 bases, with 8 bases of the junction left unmatched. Germline values: CDR1 ENHRY, CDR2 SYGVKD. The CDR3 sequence is 15 residues long. This CDR3 reads CAISAAGTKKETQYF. The CDR3 coding sequence is TGTGCCATCAGTGCCGCCGGGACTAAGAAAGAGACCCAGTACTTC.

This clonotype appeared many times. The chain carries TRBV5-1 and TRBJ2-3; either TRBD1 or TRBD2 may fit D (6 bases each). Germline lookup yields CDR1 SGHRS and CDR2 YFSETQ. The CDR3 has 14 residues. Between the trimmed V and J ends, which lost 2 bases and 5 bases, there was a span of 12 bases. In DNA form, the CDR3 reads TGCGCCAGCAGCTTCGGGGGCGCGGAAGATACGCAGTATTTT. As protein: CASSFGGAEDTQYF.

This clonotype has only a few counts. The genes are TRBV7-8 and TRBJ2-5; 7 bases match TRBD2. CDR1 is SGHVS, CDR2 FQNEAQ, per germline. This CDR3 is built from 13 residues. V shed 4 bases and J 5 bases; nucleotides not matched to a gene: 4. This chain's CDR3 is CASSSGGKETQYF. Written as DNA, the CDR3 is TGTGCCAGCAGCTCCGGGGGGAAGGAGACCCAGTACTTC.

This chain links TRBV5-6 with TRBJ1-1; D may be TRBD1 (6 bases). The germline V gene has CDR1 SGHDT and CDR2 YYEEEE. V was shortened by 2 bases and J by 5 bases, with 13 bases between the two germline ends. The length of the CDR3 is 14 residues. The CDR3 protein is CASSFLGAGTEAFF. CDR3 coding DNA: TGTGCCAGCAGCTTCTTGGGGGCGGGTACTGAAGCTTTCTTT.